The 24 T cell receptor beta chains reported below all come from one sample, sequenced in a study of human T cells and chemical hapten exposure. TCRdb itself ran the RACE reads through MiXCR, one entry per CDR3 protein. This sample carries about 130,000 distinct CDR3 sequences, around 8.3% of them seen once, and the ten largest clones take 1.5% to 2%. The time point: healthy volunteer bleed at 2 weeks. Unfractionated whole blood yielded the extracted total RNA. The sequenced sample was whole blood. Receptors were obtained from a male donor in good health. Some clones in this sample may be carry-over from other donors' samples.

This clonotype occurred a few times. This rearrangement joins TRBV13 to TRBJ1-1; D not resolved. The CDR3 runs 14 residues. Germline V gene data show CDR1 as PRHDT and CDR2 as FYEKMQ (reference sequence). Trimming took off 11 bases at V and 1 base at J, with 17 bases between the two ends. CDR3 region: CAVKQRIQNTEAFF. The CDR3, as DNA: TGTGCCGTTAAACAGCGGATCCAGAACACTGAAGCTTTCTTT.

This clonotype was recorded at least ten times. The CDR3 here is CASRGTGREKLFF. The CDR3 DNA is TGTGCCAGCAGGGGGACAGGCCGTGAAAAACTGTTTTTT. The rearrangement links TRBV6-5 to TRBJ1-4; 8 positions match TRBD1. The CDR3 has 13 residues. The germline V gene has CDR1 MNHEY and CDR2 SVGAGI. J was trimmed by 7 bases and V by 6 bases; bases with no gene match: 4.

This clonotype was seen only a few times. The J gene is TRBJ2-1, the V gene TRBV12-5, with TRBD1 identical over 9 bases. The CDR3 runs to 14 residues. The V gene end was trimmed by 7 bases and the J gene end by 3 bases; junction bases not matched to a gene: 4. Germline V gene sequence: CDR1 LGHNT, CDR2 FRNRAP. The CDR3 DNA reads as TGTGCTAGTGTCCCGGGACAGGGCTACAATGAGCAGTTCTTC. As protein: CASVPGQGYNEQFF.

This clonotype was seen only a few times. This chain's CDR3 is CASSLGTGTGGEKLFF. In DNA, the CDR3 is TGTGCCAGCAGCCTAGGAACCGGGACAGGAGGTGAAAAACTGTTTTTT. The chain is built from TRBV3-1 and TRBJ1-4, with TRBD1 matching over 8 bases. The V gene's germline CDR1 is LGHDT and CDR2 YNNKEL (reference sequence). V was pared by 4 bases and J by 7 bases, with 11 bases of the junction left unmatched. CDR3 length: 16 residues.

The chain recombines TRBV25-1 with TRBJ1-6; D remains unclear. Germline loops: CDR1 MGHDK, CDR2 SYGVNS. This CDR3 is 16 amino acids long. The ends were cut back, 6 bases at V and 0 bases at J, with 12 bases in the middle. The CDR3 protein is CASRGTADSYNSPLHF. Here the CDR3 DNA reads TGTGCCAGCAGGGGTACAGCTGACTCCTATAATTCACCCCTCCACTTT.

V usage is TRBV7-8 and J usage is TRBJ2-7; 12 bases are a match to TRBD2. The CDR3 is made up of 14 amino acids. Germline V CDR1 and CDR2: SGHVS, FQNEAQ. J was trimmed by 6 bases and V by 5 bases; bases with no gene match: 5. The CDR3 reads CASSRTSGMREQYF. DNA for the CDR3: TGTGCCAGCAGCCGGACTAGCGGGATGCGCGAGCAGTACTTC.

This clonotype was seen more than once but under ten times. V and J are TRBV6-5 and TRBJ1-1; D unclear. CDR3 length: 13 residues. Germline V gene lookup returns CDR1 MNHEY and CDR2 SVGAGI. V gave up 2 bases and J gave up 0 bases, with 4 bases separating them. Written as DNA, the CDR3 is TGTGCCAGCAGTTACAGCATGAACACTGAAGCTTTCTTT. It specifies CASSYSMNTEAFF.

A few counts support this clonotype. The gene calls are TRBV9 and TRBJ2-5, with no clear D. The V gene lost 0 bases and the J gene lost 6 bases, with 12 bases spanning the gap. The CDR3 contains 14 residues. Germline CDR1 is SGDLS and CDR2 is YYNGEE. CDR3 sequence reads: CASSVGVELKTQYF. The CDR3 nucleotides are TGTGCCAGCAGCGTAGGAGTCGAGTTAAAGACCCAGTACTTC.

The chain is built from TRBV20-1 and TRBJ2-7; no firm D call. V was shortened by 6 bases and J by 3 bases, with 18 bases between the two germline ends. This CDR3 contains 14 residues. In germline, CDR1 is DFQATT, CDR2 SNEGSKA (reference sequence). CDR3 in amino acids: CSADGPAKGYEQYF. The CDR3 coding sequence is TGCAGTGCGGACGGGCCAGCCAAAGGCTACGAGCAGTACTTC.

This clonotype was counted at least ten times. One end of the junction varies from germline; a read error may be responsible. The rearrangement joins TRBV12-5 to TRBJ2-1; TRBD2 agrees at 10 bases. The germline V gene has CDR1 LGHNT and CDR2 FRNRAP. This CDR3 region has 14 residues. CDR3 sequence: CASVLLAGVSEQFF. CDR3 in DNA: TGTGCTAGTGTTTTGCTAGCGGGGGTGAGCGAGCAGTTCTTC. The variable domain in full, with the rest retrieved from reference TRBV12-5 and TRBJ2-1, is DARVTQTPRHKVTEMGQEVTMRCQPILGHNTVFWYRQTMMQGLELLAYFRNRAPLDDSGMPKDRFSAEMPDATLATLKIQPSEPRDSAVYFCASVLLAGVSEQFFGPGTRLTVL.

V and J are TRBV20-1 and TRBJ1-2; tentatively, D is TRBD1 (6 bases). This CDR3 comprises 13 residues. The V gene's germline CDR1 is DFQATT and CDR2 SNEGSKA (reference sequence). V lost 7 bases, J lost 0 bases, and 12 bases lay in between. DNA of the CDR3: TGCAGTGTCCGGGACACAACTAACTATGGCTACACCTTC. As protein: CSVRDTTNYGYTF.

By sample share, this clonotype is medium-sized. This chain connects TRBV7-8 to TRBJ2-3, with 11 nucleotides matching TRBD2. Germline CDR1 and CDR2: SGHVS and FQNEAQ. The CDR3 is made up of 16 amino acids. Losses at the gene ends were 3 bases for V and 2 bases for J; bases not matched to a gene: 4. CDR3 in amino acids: CASSFPTSGDTDTQYF. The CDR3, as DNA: TGTGCCAGCAGCTTCCCGACTAGCGGGGACACAGATACGCAGTATTTT. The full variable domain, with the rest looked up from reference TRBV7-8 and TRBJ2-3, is GAGVSQSPRYKVAKRGQDVALRCDPISGHVSLFWYQQALGQGPEFLTYFQNEAQLDKSGLPSDRFFAERPEGSVSTLKIQRTQQEDSAVYLCASSFPTSGDTDTQYFGPGTRLTVL.

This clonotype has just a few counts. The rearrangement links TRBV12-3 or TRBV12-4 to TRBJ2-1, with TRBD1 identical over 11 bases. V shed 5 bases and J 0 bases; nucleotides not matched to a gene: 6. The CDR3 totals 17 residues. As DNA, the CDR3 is TGTGCCAGCAGTCCCCGGACAGGGGGCGACTCCTACAATGAGCAGTTCTTC. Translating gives CASSPRTGGDSYNEQFF.

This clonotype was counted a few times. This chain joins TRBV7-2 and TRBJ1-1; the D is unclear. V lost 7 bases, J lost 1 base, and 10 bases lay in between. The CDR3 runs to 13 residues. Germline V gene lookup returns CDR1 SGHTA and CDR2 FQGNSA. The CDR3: CASTRQQNTEAFF. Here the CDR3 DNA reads TGTGCCAGCACGAGACAACAGAACACTGAAGCTTTCTTT.

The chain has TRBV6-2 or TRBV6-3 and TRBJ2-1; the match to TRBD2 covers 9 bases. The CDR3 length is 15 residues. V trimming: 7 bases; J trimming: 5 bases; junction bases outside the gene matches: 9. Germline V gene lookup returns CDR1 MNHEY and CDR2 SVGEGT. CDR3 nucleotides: TGTGCCAGCACCGTTAGCGGGAGTAAAAACAATGAGCAGTTCTTC. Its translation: CASTVSGSKNNEQFF.

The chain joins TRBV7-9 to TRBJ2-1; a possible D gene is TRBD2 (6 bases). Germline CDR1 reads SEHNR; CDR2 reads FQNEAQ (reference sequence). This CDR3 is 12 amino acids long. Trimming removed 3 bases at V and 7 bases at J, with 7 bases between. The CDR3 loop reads CASSLEGNEQFF. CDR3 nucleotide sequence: TGTGCCAGCAGCTTGGAGGGAAATGAGCAGTTCTTC.

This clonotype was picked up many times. As DNA, the CDR3 is TGTGCCAGCAGCCAAGGTACGGGTCCCTACGAGCAGTACTTC. Protein: CASSQGTGPYEQYF. This chain links TRBV3-1 with TRBJ2-7; D gene ambiguous. Germline CDR1 and CDR2: LGHDT and YNNKEL (reference sequence). The V and J ends lost 1 base and 2 bases respectively, with 9 bases between them. This CDR3 region has 14 residues.

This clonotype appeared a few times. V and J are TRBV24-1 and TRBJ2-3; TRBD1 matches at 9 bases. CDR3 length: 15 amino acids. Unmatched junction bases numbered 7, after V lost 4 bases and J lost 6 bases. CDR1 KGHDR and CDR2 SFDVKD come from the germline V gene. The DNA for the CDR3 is TGTGCCACCAGTGACACCGGGACAGGGAGCGATACGCAGTATTTT. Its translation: CATSDTGTGSDTQYF.

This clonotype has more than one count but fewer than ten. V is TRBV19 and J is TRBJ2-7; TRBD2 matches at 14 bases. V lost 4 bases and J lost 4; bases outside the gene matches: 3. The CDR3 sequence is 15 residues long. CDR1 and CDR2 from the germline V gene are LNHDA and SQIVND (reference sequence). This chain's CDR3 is CASSNRTSGRYEQYF. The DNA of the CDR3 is TGTGCCAGTAGTAACCGGACTAGCGGGAGGTACGAGCAGTACTTC.

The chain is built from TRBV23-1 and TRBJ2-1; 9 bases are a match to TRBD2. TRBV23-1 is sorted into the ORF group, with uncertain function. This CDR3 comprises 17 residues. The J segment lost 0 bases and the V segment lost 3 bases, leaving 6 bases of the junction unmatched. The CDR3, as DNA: TGCGCCAGCAGTCACGGGAGTAGCGGGAGCTCCTACAATGAGCAGTTCTTC. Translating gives CASSHGSSGSSYNEQFF.

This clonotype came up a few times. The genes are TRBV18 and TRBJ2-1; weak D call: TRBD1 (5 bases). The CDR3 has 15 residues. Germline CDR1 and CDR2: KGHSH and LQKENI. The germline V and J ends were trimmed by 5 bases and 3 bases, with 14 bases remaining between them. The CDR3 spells CASSIDRFNYNEQFF. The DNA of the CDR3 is TGTGCCAGCTCAATCGACAGATTTAACTACAATGAGCAGTTCTTC.

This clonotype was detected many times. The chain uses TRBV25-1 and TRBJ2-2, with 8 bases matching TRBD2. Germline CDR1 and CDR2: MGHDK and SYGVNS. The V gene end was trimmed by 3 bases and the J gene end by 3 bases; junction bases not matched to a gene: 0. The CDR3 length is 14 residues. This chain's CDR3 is CASSDGRDTGELFF. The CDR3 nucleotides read TGTGCCAGCAGTGACGGGAGGGACACCGGGGAGCTGTTTTTT.

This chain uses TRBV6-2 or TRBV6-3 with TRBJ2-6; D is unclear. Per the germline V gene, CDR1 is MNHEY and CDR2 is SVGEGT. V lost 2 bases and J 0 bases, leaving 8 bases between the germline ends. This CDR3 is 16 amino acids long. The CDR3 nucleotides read TGTGCCAGCAGTTACCAAGGGTTCTCTGGGGCCAACGTCCTGACTTTC. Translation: CASSYQGFSGANVLTF.

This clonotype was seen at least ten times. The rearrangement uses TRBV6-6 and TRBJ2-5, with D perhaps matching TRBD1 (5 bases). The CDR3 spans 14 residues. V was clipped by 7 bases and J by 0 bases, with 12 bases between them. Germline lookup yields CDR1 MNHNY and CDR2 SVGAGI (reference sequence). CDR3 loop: CASTPTVYQETQYF. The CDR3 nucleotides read TGTGCCAGCACCCCGACAGTGTACCAAGAGACCCAGTACTTC.